The subject of this entry is one T cell receptor (beta chain). No antigen is known for it. No per-base quality is available; no much larger clone lies one base away. CDR3 length: 19 amino acids, cysteine to phenylalanine. Only the CDR3 region is kept as DNA, spanning 57 bases read in frame from base 1. From the germline V gene (reference sequence), CDR1 is GTSNPN and CDR2 is SVGIG. Trimming takes 2 bases off V and 9 bases off J; junction bases not matched to a gene: 22. The immunoSEQ Assay, a bias-controlled multiplex PCR, was used to amplify TCRbeta CDR3 regions from genomic DNA. In the source study's methods: The number of nucleated cells in each sample was estimated from the amplification of reference gene primers within the assay. To quantify the absolute abundance of each unique TCRbeta CDR3 rearrangement, sequence reads were collapsed and filtered. Productive Simpson clonality was computed per sample as the square root of Simpson's diversity index over productive rearrangements. The clones in this table, taken by TCRdb from immuneACCESS, are in-frame only. Not every clone is retained; where verified, under half of the shortfall comes from an unresolved V gene, and the cause of the rest is unknown. That table gives V, J and clone size, and the DNA gave D and trimming. This sample has roughly 190,000 clones in its table, and roughly 80% of those were observed once. The leading ten clones occupy around 11% of the sample.

The collaborating institutions used their own protocols to collect whole blood in K2EDTA tubes. For TCRbeta analysis, collaborators shipped samples as frozen whole blood, isolated PBMCs, or DNA extracted from either of those sample types. The data stem from a study of blood T cell repertoires in COVID-19 (dated by TCRdb to about 2020). Looking at the study overall: The collaborator samples originated in the United States, Italy and Spain and spanned the acute and convalescent phases of COVID-19. Where available, HLA class I and class II types were taken from metadata supplied by the sample provider and were not determined by assay-based typing. The prospective study material was composed of cDNA or gDNA derived from T cells, B-cell-depleted T cells, or PBMCs. Deeply sampled blood TCRbeta repertoires from subjects exposed to, actively infected with, or recovered from COVID-19 were included in the dataset. Samples came from the ongoing ImmuneRACE study (first 160 participants) plus 1,254 subjects from 6 global collaborators. Nearly every sample came with metadata listing a de-identified subject ID, COVID-19 status, age in years and sex. The repertoires were released in a freely available public database meant as a resource for research on the immune response to SARS-CoV-2.

General study outcomes and caveats: The quantity of clinical and demographic metadata differed by source and by participant and was supplied without curation.

The chain uses TRBV30 and TRBJ2-3, with TRBD2 matching 11 junction bases. The sample comprised peripheral blood. This sequence was found in a woman in her 50s with acute or convalescent COVID-19. This receptor carries the CDR3 CAWSTSSGGSHKGGRTQYF. The nucleotides read TGTGCCTGGAGTACCTCTAGCGGGGGGTCGCACAAAGGAGGCCGAACGCAGTATTTT.